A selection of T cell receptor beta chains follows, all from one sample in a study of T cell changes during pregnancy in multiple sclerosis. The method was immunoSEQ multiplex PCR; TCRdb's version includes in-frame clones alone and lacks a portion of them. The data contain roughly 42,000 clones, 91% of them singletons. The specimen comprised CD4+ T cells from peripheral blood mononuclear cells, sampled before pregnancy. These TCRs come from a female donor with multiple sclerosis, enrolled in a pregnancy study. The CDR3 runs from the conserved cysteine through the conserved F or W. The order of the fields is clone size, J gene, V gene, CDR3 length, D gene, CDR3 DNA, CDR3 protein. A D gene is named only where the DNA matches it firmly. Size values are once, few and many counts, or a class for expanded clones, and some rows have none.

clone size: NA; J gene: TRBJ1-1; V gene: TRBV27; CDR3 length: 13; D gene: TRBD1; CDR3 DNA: TGTGCCAGCAGTCGACAGGGGAACACTGAAGCTTTCTTT; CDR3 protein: CASSRQGNTEAFF
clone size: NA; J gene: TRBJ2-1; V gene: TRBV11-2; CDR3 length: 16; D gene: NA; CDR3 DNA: TGTGCCAGCAGCTTAGGTTACAGGGATATCTACAATGAGCAGTTCTTC; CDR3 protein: CASSLGYRDIYNEQFF
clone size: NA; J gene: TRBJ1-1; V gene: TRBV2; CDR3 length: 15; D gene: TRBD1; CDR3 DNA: TGTGCCAGCAGTGAAGAGGGGACAGGAGTAACCGTCTTAATCTTT; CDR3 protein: CASSEEGTGVTVLIF
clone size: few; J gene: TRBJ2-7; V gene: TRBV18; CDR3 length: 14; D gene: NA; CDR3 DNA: TGTGCCAGCTCACCTTTACAGAAAGCCTACGAGCAGTACTTC; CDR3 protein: CASSPLQKAYEQYF
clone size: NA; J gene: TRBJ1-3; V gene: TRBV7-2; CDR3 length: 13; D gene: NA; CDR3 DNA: TGTGCCAGCAGCCCCCGACCGGGTAACACCATATATTTT; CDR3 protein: CASSPRPGNTIYF
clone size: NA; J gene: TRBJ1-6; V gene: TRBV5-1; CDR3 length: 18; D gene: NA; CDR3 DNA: TGCGCCAGCAGCTTTCTACGGGGTGCCCTCCGAGATAATTCACCCCTCCACTTT; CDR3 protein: CASSFLRGALRDNSPLHF
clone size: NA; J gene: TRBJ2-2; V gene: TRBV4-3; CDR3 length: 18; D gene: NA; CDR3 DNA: TGCGCCAGCAGCCAAGGGTCCGCCAGGGGAGCCAACGCCGGGGAGCTGTTTTTT; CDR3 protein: CASSQGSARGANAGELFF
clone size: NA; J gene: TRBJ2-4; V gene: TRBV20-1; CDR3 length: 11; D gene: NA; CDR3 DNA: TGCAGTGCTAGAAAAGCGGCGGAATTGAACTTC; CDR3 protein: CSARKAAELNF
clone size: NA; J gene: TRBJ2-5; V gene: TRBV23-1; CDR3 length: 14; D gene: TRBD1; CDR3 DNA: TGCGCCAGCAGCGGGACAGGGAAGCAAGAGACCCAGTACTTC; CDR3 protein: CASSGTGKQETQYF
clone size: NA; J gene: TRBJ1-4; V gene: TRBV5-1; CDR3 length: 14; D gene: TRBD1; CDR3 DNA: TGCGCCAGCGGACCCGACAGGGCGTTCGGGAAACTGTTTTTT; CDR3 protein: CASGPDRAFGKLFF
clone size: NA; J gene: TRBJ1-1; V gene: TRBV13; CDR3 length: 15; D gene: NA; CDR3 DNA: TGTGCCAGCAGCTTAGACCGACGGAGGAACACTGAAGCTTTCTTT; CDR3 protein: CASSLDRRRNTEAFF
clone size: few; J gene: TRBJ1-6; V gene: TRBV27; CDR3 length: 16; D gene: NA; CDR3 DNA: TGTGCCAGCAGTTCTTTCGGGGGAAGGTTCAATTCACCCCTCCACTTT; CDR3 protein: CASSSFGGRFNSPLHF